This T cell receptor beta chain was identified during a study of T cells in women clearing cervical HPV infection. Generated by immunoSEQ multiplex PCR, the TCRdb table keeps only in-frame clones and is missing some. The listing contains fewer than 40,000 clones. Overall study findings and caveats: Cases and controls were distinguished at AUC about 0.79 by richness and V genes. TRBV6-7 abundance was lower in cases than controls (around 0.11% versus 0.15%).

V lost 6 bases to trimming and J lost 5 bases, with 25 bases between them. The CDR3 is 17 residues long. Germline CDR1 SGHRS, CDR2 YFSETQ. A remark on this clone: Antigen unknown. The read terminates 3 residues before the CDR3 end, so the remaining end is supplied by the germline J gene.

The clonotype comes from a woman aged 18-70 years with a cervical HPV16 infection that either progressed to CIN3+ or cleared (not recorded which). Input material: blood buffy coat. This chain connects TRBV5-1 to TRBJ2-3; the D gene is possibly TRBD2 (5 bases). The sequenced CDR3 bases are TGCGCCAGCAACTCTGTCCCCCTTGGCGGGCCAGGAGATACG. Translation: CASNSVPLGGPGDT. The complete CDR3 reads CASNSVPLGGPGDTQYF.